The rows below give T cell receptor beta chains drawn from one sample of a study of CD8 T cells in Susac syndrome. TCRdb re-called the immunoSEQ multiplex PCR reads with MiXCR, one entry per CDR3 protein. Seen here are around 190,000 distinct CDR3 sequences, 90% to 95% observed once, and the top ten hold 0.1%. The sequencing input was CD4+ T cells from PBMCs. The origin of the receptors is a human donor in good health. Each CDR3 is given with its conserved first and last residue.

TRBV29-1	TRBJ2-6	CSSFVSGANVLTF
TRBV29-1	TRBJ2-3	CSVEDGTGVPDTQYF
TRBV9	TRBJ2-1	CASSVVTGVNNEQFF
TRBV20-1	TRBJ2-3	CSATSGNTDTQYF
TRBV3-1	TRBJ1-6	CASSPTGTGVSPLHF
TRBV29-1	TRBJ1-4	CSVEAGQGARKLFF
TRBV29-1	TRBJ1-1	CSTEGGQGPYARINTEAFF
TRBV24-1	TRBJ2-6	CATSEATGLSGANVLTF
TRBV5-4	TRBJ2-7	CASSLGSGGSEQYF
TRBV3-1	TRBJ1-2	CASSQNRQGLYGYTF
TRBV9	TRBJ2-3	CASSPQVADTQYF
TRBV29-1	TRBJ1-1	CSAKGTNTEAFF
TRBV20-1	TRBJ1-1	CSVQDTEAFF
TRBV29-1	TRBJ2-5	CSVLTGGETQYF
TRBV2	TRBJ1-5	CASSDFSVDQPQHF
TRBV27	TRBJ1-6	CASRKGQGSFNSPLHF
TRBV5-1	TRBJ1-5	CASSLGGQVSNQPQHF
TRBV7-6	TRBJ2-1	CASSLMDEQFF
TRBV12-3/TRBV12-4	TRBJ2-7	CASGGDGSYEQYF
TRBV20-1	TRBJ1-4	CSADGQGEKLFF
TRBV6-5	TRBJ1-3	CASSYAGHSGNTIYF
TRBV23-1	TRBJ1-5	CASSQGRGWGHQPQHF
TRBV28	TRBJ2-1	CASSSQRESQFF
TRBV7-2	TRBJ1-1	CASSFGQGLNTEAFF
TRBV11-2	TRBJ2-3	CASSYDRGTDTQYF
TRBV10-3	TRBJ1-5	CAITPQSDQPQHF
TRBV2	TRBJ2-1	CASSDRIGLAGGRGDEQFF